Given below is one T cell receptor (beta chain) in context. Its antigen is still unknown. No quality values exist for individual bases; no much larger clone is one base distant. The sample comes from a study of graft-versus-host responses after intestinal transplantation (dated by TCRdb to the early 2020s). The study in broad terms: Multivisceral, liver-intestinal, or isolated intestinal transplants were received by the recipients. Anti-thymocyte globulin induction was given to all recipients, followed by maintenance tacrolimus and steroids for roughly 3 years. After intestinal transplantation, graft-versus-host and host-versus-graft alloreactive T cell clones in the graft, circulation and bone marrow were tracked using bulk TCR-beta CDR3 sequencing. Alloreactive clones were identified by sequencing pre-transplant mixed lymphocyte reaction products and comparing them with unstimulated pre-transplant donor and recipient T cells. Of the 20 to 30 intestinal transplant recipients enrolled in the cohort, one of whom was a retransplant, a few patients without pretransplant specimens were excluded. Donor T cell macrochimerism was defined as a peak of at least 4% donor T cells among recipient peripheral blood mononuclear cells. Rather than going through the commercial service, samples from a few later patients were sequenced in-house on an Illumina MiSeq and processed with MiXCR.

Points the paper makes about the study in general: In patients with donor T cell macrochimerism, the allografts had high GvH to HvG T cell clonal ratios. Conclusions were limited by the relatively low number and heterogeneity of intestinal transplant patients. Early after transplant, peak levels of circulating GvH clones were found to be associated with declines in HvG clones. GvH clones were found in recipient bone marrow, and some of the GvH clones appeared earlier in ileal mucosa or blood, which is consistent with an intestinal mucosal origin.

Spanning cysteine to phenylalanine, the CDR3 consists of 14 amino acids. Only the CDR3 DNA is retained, 42 bases long and in frame from the first base. Trimming removed 9 bases from V and 2 bases from J, leaving 14 bases between the germline ends. In the germline V gene (reference sequence), CDR1 corresponds to LNHDA and CDR2 to SQIVND. To prepare the library, the immunoSEQ multiplex PCR assay was applied. In most patients, genomic DNA was isolated using the Qiagen DNeasy Blood and Tissue Kit and sent frozen to Adaptive Biotechnologies for TCR sequencing. For most patients, genomic DNA was subjected to high-throughput TCR-beta CDR3 sequencing by Adaptive Biotechnologies. Per the source publication's procedure: TCR sequencing data for roughly 17 patients were retrieved from Adaptive's ImmunoSEQ software; a few other patients were processed with MiXCR and VDJtools. CD4 versus CD8 sorting errors were corrected by removing sequences found in both subsets at a frequency ratio below 5:1. CDR3 nucleotide sequences shared by donor and recipient were removed because the origin of these sequences could not be assigned. To count as alloreactive, a clone needed at least 2-fold expansion over unstimulated cells and a minimum CFSE-low frequency of 0.002% (template counts) or 0.001% (read counts). Clones were considered mappable if detected in sequenced pre-transplant spleen, lymph node, or MLR CFSE-low populations of the donor or recipient. Cumulative frequency of alloreactive clones was calculated as a percentage of all sequences weighted by copy number. The source is immuneACCESS, and TCRdb retained only in-frame sequences with V and J called. Part of the clones is not carried over; for the studies checked, unresolved V genes explain less than half of this, and the remainder is unexplained. V and J calls and clone size are given by that table; D and trimming were obtained from the DNA. The sample profile shows some 97,000 clones; more than 85% of them were found once. In total, the top ten clones hold over 0.75% of the sample.

According to the study, the label for this sample's time point signals: cells obtained before transplantation from donor or recipient. CD3+CD4+ and CD3+CD8+ populations were FACS-sorted from unstimulated pre-transplant donor and recipient cells taken from spleen or lymph nodes. The sequencing here drew on unstimulated CD4+ T cells sorted from spleen or lymph node cells, taken before transplant. The chain employs TRBV19 and TRBJ1-3; the D gene identity is not certain. The sequence came from a human donor who was the organ donor for an intestinal transplant. The CDR3 region reads CASHWGVAGNTIYF. Here is the DNA: TGTGCCAGCCATTGGGGTGTAGCTGGAAACACCATATATTTT.